These T cell receptor beta chains were read from a single sample in a study of tumor T cells in aggressive B-cell lymphoma. Profiled with immunoSEQ multiplex PCR; TCRdb holds only in-frame clones, not every one. The repertoire has around 4,500 clones, 85% to 90% of them found once; the top ten carry more than 5%. Sequenced: tumor tissue. Every receptor here comes from an adult with diffuse large B cell lymphoma. CDR3s include the opening cysteine and the closing phenylalanine or tryptophan. The D gene is left open where the match is weak. Clone size is not always given. Where it is, it says once, few, many or a class for expanded clones.

d_gene	v_gene	j_gene	abundance	CDR3nt	CDR3aa
-	TRBV30	TRBJ1-4	-	TGTGCCTGGAGTGTGACTCGAGGCGAAAAACTGTTTTTT	CAWSVTRGEKLFF
-	TRBV29-1	TRBJ1-2	-	TGCAGTGTCGTGACTGCGGGGCTTTCGGGCTACACCTTC	CSVVTAGLSGYTF
-	TRBV7-9	TRBJ1-2	once	TGTGCCAGCAGCCACAGCAGACCGGGGTCTCTCGCCTTC	CASSHSRPGSLAF
TRBD1	TRBV2	TRBJ2-7	-	TGTGCCAGCAGTAACCACGGGCCAGGGGGCACCGAGCAGTACTTC	CASSNHGPGGTEQYF
TRBD2	TRBV7-2	TRBJ2-7	-	TGTGCCAGCAGCACCCGACTAGCAAACGAGCAGTACTTC	CASSTRLANEQYF
TRBD2	TRBV2	TRBJ2-3	few	TGTGCCAGCAGTCCCCGGGGGGGTAGGCAGTATTTT	CASSPRGGRQYF
-	TRBV18	TRBJ2-1	-	TGTGCCAGCGTCACCGGGAGCAATGAGCAGTTCTTC	CASVTGSNEQFF
-	TRBV6-1	TRBJ1-2	-	TGTGCCAGCAGTCCACACGGAGGTGGAGACTATGGCTACACCTTC	CASSPHGGGDYGYTF
-	TRBV27	TRBJ2-1	once	TGTGCCAGCAGTGCCGGGACAACACACAATGAGCAGTTCTTC	CASSAGTTHNEQFF
-	TRBV6-5	TRBJ1-1	-	TGTGCCAGCAGGCTACAGGCCAGCCTGAACACTGAAGCTTTCTTT	CASRLQASLNTEAFF
-	TRBV30	TRBJ1-5	-	TGTGCCTGGAGTCGCAGTAAGAATCAGCCCCAGCATTTT	CAWSRSKNQPQHF
TRBD2	TRBV5-4	TRBJ2-2	-	TGTGCCAGCAGCCTGGAGACTAGCGGGGTCACCGGGGAGCTGTTTTTT	CASSLETSGVTGELFF
-	TRBV19	TRBJ1-6	-	TGTGCCAGTAGCCGGAGGGAGTCACCCCTCCACTTT	CASSRRESPLHF
-	TRBV6-5	TRBJ2-7	-	TGTGCCAGCAGTTACTCGATCCTCCAGGGGTACGAGCAGTACTTC	CASSYSILQGYEQYF
TRBD1	TRBV5-1	TRBJ2-2	large	TGCGCCAGCAGCTCCGGGACAGCGAACACCGGGGAGCTGTTTTTT	CASSSGTANTGELFF
TRBD2	TRBV13	TRBJ2-3	-	TGTGCCAGCAGCTTAGATAGCGGGGGGACTTCTCGCACAGATACGCAGTATTTT	CASSLDSGGTSRTDTQYF
-	TRBV9	TRBJ2-7	-	TGTGCCAGCAGCTCCGGGACTTGGGGTTACGAGCAGTACTTC	CASSSGTWGYEQYF
-	TRBV5-5	TRBJ2-7	-	TGTGCCAGCAGCTTGGAATGGAGTGTGATTGGCGAGCAGTACTTC	CASSLEWSVIGEQYF
-	TRBV19	TRBJ1-5	-	TGTGCCAGTAGTATAGCTATGAGGGCCAATCAGCCCCAGCATTTT	CASSIAMRANQPQHF
-	TRBV10-3	TRBJ2-1	-	TGTGCCATCAATACAGGGTCCCGAGGAGATGAGCAGTTCTTC	CAINTGSRGDEQFF
-	TRBV7-2	TRBJ2-1	-	TGTGCCAGCAGCCCCCCGGGACACTACAATGAGCAGTTCTTC	CASSPPGHYNEQFF
-	TRBV18	TRBJ1-5	-	TGTGCCAGCTCACCTCAGACAGCCAATCAGCCCCAGCATTTT	CASSPQTANQPQHF
-	TRBV2	TRBJ2-6	-	TGTGCCAGCAGGACAGACTCTGGGGCCAACGTCCTGACTTTC	CASRTDSGANVLTF
TRBD1	TRBV5-1	TRBJ2-3	-	TGCGCCAGCAGAGGACAGGGGTACACAGATACGCAGTATTTT	CASRGQGYTDTQYF
-	TRBV7-6	TRBJ1-1	-	TGTGCCAGCAGCTTAGCGTTACATTCCAACACTGAAGCTTTCTTT	CASSLALHSNTEAFF
-	TRBV21-1	TRBJ1-2	few	TGTGCCAGCGGGGCCCAGGGACATCTGAAAGGCTACACCTTC	CASGAQGHLKGYTF
TRBD1	TRBV15	TRBJ2-5	-	TGTGCCACTGAGGACAGGGACCAAGAGACCCAGTACTTC	CATEDRDQETQYF
-	TRBV7-8	TRBJ1-4	-	TGTGCCAGCAGCTCCTCAAGTCACCTGCGGTGGGAAAAACTGTTTTTT	CASSSSSHLRWEKLFF
-	TRBV4-3	TRBJ1-1	once	TGCGCCAGCAGCGAGCACCCGCGGGGAAACACTGAAGCTTTCTTT	CASSEHPRGNTEAFF
-	TRBV15	TRBJ2-2	-	TGTGCCACCAGCAGAGCCGGCGAGAGGAATGAGGAGCTGTTTTTT	CATSRAGERNEELFF
TRBD1	TRBV6-5	TRBJ1-1	-	TGTGCCAGCAGCCGGACAGGGGGTAACACTGAAGCTTTCTTT	CASSRTGGNTEAFF
-	TRBV7-8	TRBJ2-1	few	TGTGCCAGCAGCCTAACCTCAGGTTTCAATGAGCAGTTCTTC	CASSLTSGFNEQFF
TRBD1	TRBV9	TRBJ2-5	-	TGTGCCAGCAGCGGGGACAGGGGGCGAGAGACCCAGTACTTC	CASSGDRGRETQYF
TRBD1	TRBV30	TRBJ1-2	-	TGTGCCTGGGGAGACAGGGGAGACTATGGCTACACCTTC	CAWGDRGDYGYTF
TRBD1	TRBV11-2	TRBJ1-6	-	TGTGCCAGCAGCTTCTTCTCCTGGGACAGGGTAGAGTCACCCCTCCACTTT	CASSFFSWDRVESPLHF
TRBD2	TRBV23-1	TRBJ2-7	-	TGCGCCAGCACCCCGGGGGGGCCCTACGAGCAGTACTTC	CASTPGGPYEQYF
-	TRBV6-6	TRBJ2-4	-	TGTGCCAGCAGTCCGGGGGAAGCCAAAAACATTCAGTACTTC	CASSPGEAKNIQYF